A selection of T cell receptor beta chains follows, all from one sample in a study of T cell responses to AZD1222 COVID-19 vaccine. Some clones are missing from TCRdb's copy, which holds only in-frame ones; the method was immunoSEQ multiplex PCR. The table has 180,000 or so clones, around 93% seen once. Material: peripheral blood, obtained 28 days after the second AZD1222 dose. The receptors were gathered from an adult who received the AZD1222 COVID-19 vaccine. Each CDR3 is given with its conserved first and last residue. A D gene is named only where the DNA matches it firmly. The listing skips clone size in some rows; elsewhere it reads once, few, many or a size class.

14	TRBV5-1	NA	NA	TRBJ1-2	CASSLGGAHYGYTF	TGCGCCAGCAGCTTGGGTGGGGCGCACTATGGCTACACCTTC
14	TRBV5-4	NA	NA	TRBJ2-7	CASSLAPGTHEQYF	TGTGCCAGCAGCTTGGCCCCAGGGACCCACGAGCAGTACTTC
12	TRBV27	NA	NA	TRBJ2-2	CASSFNTGELFF	TGTGCCAGCAGTTTTAACACCGGGGAGCTGTTTTTT
14	TRBV6-1	NA	NA	TRBJ1-1	CASSEPGEDTEAFF	TGTGCCAGCAGTGAACCCGGGGAGGACACTGAAGCTTTCTTT
14	TRBV5-8	NA	NA	TRBJ2-5	CASSTQRGKETQYF	TGTGCCAGCAGCACTCAGAGGGGGAAAGAGACCCAGTACTTC
16	TRBV7-9	NA	once	TRBJ2-3	CASSRNFQRVTDTQYF	TGTGCCAGCAGCCGGAACTTCCAGCGGGTCACAGATACGCAGTATTTT
13	TRBV13	NA	NA	TRBJ1-2	CASSFERDNLYTF	TGTGCCAGCAGCTTTGAGCGTGACAACCTCTACACCTTC
16	TRBV6-1	NA	once	TRBJ2-7	CASSEAFGVSYYEQYF	TGTGCCAGCAGTGAAGCTTTTGGTGTCAGTTACTACGAGCAGTACTTC
15	TRBV27	NA	once	TRBJ1-6	CASSLGRFDNSPLHF	TGTGCCAGCAGTTTAGGACGGTTCGATAATTCACCCCTCCACTTT
16	TRBV7-2	NA	NA	TRBJ2-5	CASSLRQTAGQEAQYF	TGTGCCAGCAGCTTACGCCAGACCGCAGGGCAAGAGGCCCAGTACTTC
19	TRBV5-1	TRBD1	NA	TRBJ2-1	CASSLFLSGTASSYNEQFF	TGCGCCAGCAGCTTGTTCCTATCCGGGACAGCGAGCTCCTACAATGAGCAGTTCTTC
14	TRBV30	NA	NA	TRBJ1-2	CAWSADVQGGGYTF	TGTGCCTGGAGCGCCGATGTACAGGGTGGTGGCTACACCTTC
15	TRBV9	NA	NA	TRBJ1-1	CASSVTHRENTEAFF	TGTGCCAGCAGCGTGACGCACAGGGAGAACACTGAAGCTTTCTTT
15	TRBV24-1	TRBD1	NA	TRBJ2-7	CATSQLGTGLHEQYF	TGTGCCACCAGCCAACTGGGGACAGGGCTCCACGAGCAGTACTTC
16	TRBV7-3	NA	NA	TRBJ1-1	CASSSKPGTVNTEAFF	TGTGCCAGCAGCTCGAAACCCGGGACGGTGAACACTGAAGCTTTCTTT
16	TRBV14	NA	NA	TRBJ1-2	CASSPPWGAVGYGYTF	TGTGCCAGCAGCCCCCCCTGGGGGGCCGTAGGCTATGGCTACACCTTC
15	TRBV5-1	NA	NA	TRBJ2-7	CASSLEGQKQDEQYF	TGCGCCAGCAGCTTGGAAGGGCAGAAGCAAGACGAGCAGTACTTC
12	TRBV12-3/TRBV12-4	NA	NA	TRBJ1-6	CASSFPRGPLHF	TGTGCCAGCAGTTTTCCGAGAGGGCCCCTCCACTTT
15	TRBV3-1/TRBV3-2	NA	NA	TRBJ1-3	CASSQGGESGNTIYF	TGTGCCAGCAGCCAAGGGGGAGAGTCTGGAAACACCATATATTTT
13	TRBV3-1/TRBV3-2	TRBD1	NA	TRBJ2-7	CASSQTDRGEQYF	TGTGCCAGCAGCCAAACTGACAGGGGCGAGCAGTACTTC
12	TRBV28	NA	few	TRBJ2-7	CASRFPNYEQYF	TGTGCCAGCAGATTCCCGAACTACGAGCAGTACTTC
15	TRBV19	NA	NA	TRBJ1-2	CASSRRMGADYGYTF	TGTGCCAGTAGTAGAAGGATGGGGGCAGATTATGGCTACACCTTC
16	TRBV14	NA	NA	TRBJ2-5	CASSQVSNLRPETQYF	TGTGCCAGCAGCCAAGTTTCTAACCTCCGTCCAGAGACCCAGTACTTC
13	TRBV3-1/TRBV3-2	NA	once	TRBJ1-2	CASSRDNNYGYTF	TGTGCCAGCAGCCGGGACAATAACTATGGCTACACCTTC
11	TRBV3-1/TRBV3-2	TRBD2	NA	TRBJ2-1	CASGTTDEQFF	TGTGCCAGCGGGACTACAGATGAGCAGTTCTTC
15	TRBV24-1	TRBD2	NA	TRBJ2-1	CATSSRQGGGNEQFF	TGTGCCACCAGCTCCCGGCAGGGCGGGGGCAATGAGCAGTTCTTC
15	TRBV27	NA	NA	TRBJ1-2	CASSLGTGGTYGYTF	TGTGCCAGCAGTTTGGGGACTGGGGGGACCTATGGCTACACCTTC
12	TRBV2	NA	NA	TRBJ1-1	CASSGRVTEAFF	TGTGCCAGCAGTGGTCGGGTCACTGAAGCTTTCTTT
16	TRBV4-1	TRBD1	NA	TRBJ2-6	CASRFTGGSGANVLTF	TGCGCCAGCAGGTTCACAGGGGGCTCTGGGGCCAACGTCCTGACTTTC
12	TRBV7-6	NA	once	TRBJ2-7	CASSLLGYEQYF	TGTGCCAGCAGCTTACTGGGCTACGAGCAGTACTTC
14	TRBV9	NA	NA	TRBJ2-7	CASSVVGGPYEQYF	TGTGCCAGCAGCGTAGTCGGGGGCCCCTACGAGCAGTACTTC
14	TRBV7-9	NA	NA	TRBJ1-4	CASSARGTNEKLFF	TGTGCCAGCAGCGCCAGAGGGACTAATGAAAAACTGTTTTTT
14	TRBV3-1/TRBV3-2	NA	NA	TRBJ1-1	CASRLGPMNTEAFF	TGTGCCAGCAGACTGGGACCGATGAACACTGAAGCTTTCTTT
13	TRBV19	NA	NA	TRBJ1-3	CASSDNSGNTIYF	TGTGCCAGTAGTGACAACTCTGGAAACACCATATATTTT
14	TRBV2	TRBD1	NA	TRBJ1-4	CASTRTGTNEKLFF	TGTGCCAGCACCCGGACAGGGACTAATGAAAAACTGTTTTTT
16	TRBV5-4	NA	NA	TRBJ1-2	CASSKDGGGSNYGYTF	TGTGCCAGCAGCAAGGACGGAGGAGGGTCGAACTATGGCTACACCTTC
17	TRBV7-9	TRBD2	NA	TRBJ2-2	CASSLGRKRGGSGELFF	TGTGCCAGCAGCCTCGGGAGAAAGCGGGGGGGCTCCGGGGAGCTGTTTTTT